This T cell receptor beta chain was captured in a study of T cell responses to AZD1222 COVID-19 vaccine. CDR1 and CDR2 from the germline V gene are LGHDT and YNNKEL (reference sequence). Deletions cut 1 base from V and 2 bases from J, with 12 bases between. CDR3 length equals 16 residues. Sequenced by immunoSEQ multiplex PCR; TCRdb stores in-frame clones only, minus some. The sample consists of some 150,000 clones, 90% to 95% of them appearing once. The specimen comprised peripheral blood, sampled on day 0 of AZD1222 vaccination. The TCR was taken from an adult in good health. This sequence joins TRBV3-1 (or the pseudogene TRBV3-2) and TRBJ1-5; D call uncertain. The CDR3 protein is CASSQGPGMGNQPQHF. The CDR3 region has the DNA TGTGCCAGCAGCCAAGGTCCCGGAATGGGCAATCAGCCCCAGCATTTT.